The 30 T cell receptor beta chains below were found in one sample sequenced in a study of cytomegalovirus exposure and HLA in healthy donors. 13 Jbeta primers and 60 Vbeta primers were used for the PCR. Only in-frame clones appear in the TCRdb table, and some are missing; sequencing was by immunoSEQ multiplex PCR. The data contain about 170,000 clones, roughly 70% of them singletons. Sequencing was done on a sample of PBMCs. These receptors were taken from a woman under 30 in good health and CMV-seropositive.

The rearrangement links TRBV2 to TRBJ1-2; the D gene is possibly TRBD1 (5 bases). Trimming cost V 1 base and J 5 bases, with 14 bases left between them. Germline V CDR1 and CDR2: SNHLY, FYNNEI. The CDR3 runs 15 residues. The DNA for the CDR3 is TGTGCCAGCAGTGAAGGCAGGCCGGACAATTATGGCTACACCTTC. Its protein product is CASSEGRPDNYGYTF.

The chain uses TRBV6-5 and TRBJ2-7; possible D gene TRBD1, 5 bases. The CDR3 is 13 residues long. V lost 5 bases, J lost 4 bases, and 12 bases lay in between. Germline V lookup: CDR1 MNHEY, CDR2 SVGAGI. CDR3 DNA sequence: TGTGCCAGCAGTCGCGACAGAGATTACGAGCAGTACTTC. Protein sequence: CASSRDRDYEQYF.

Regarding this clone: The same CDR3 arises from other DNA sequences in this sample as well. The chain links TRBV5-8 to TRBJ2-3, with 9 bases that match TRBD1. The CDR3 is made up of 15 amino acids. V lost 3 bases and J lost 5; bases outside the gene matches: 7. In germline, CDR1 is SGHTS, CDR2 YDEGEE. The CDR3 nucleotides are TGTGCCAGCAGCTACGGGACAGGGTTAGGAGATACGCAGTATTTT. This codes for CASSYGTGLGDTQYF.

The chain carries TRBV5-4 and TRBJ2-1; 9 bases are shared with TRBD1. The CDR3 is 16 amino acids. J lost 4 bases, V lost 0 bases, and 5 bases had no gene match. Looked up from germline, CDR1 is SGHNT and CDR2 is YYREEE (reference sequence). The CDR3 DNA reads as TGTGCCAGCAGCTTGGCCCCGGGACAGGGATACAATGAGCAGTTCTTC. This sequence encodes CASSLAPGQGYNEQFF. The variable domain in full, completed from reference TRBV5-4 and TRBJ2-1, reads ETGVTQSPTHLIKTRGQQVTLRCSSQSGHNTVSWYQQALGQGPQFIFQYYREEENGRGNFPPRFSGLQFPNYSSELNVNALELDDSALYLCASSLAPGQGYNEQFFGPGTRLTVL.

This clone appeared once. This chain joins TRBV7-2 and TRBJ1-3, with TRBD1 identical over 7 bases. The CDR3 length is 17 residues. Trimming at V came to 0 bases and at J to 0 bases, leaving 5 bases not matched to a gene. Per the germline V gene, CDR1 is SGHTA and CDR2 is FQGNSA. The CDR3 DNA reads TGTGCCAGCAGCTTAGCCGGAGCAGGGGGCTCTGGAAACACCATATATTTT. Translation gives CASSLAGAGGSGNTIYF.

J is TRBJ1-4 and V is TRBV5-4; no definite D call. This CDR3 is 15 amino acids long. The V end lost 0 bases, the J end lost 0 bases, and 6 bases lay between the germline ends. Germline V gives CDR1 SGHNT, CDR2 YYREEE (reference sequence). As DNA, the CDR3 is TGTGCCAGCAGCTTGGCCCCAGCAACTAATGAAAAACTGTTTTTT. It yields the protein CASSLAPATNEKLFF.

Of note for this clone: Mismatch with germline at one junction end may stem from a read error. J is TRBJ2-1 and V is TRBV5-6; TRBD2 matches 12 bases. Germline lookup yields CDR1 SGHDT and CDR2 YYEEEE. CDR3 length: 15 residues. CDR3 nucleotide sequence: TGTGCCAGCAGCTCACTAGCGGGGGGCGTCAATGAGCAGCTCTTC. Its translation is CASSSLAGGVNEQLF. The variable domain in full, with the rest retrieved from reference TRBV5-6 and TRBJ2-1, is DAGVTQSPTHLIKTRGQQVTLRCSPKSGHDTVSWYQQALGQGPQFIFQYYEEEERQRGNFPDRFSGHQFPNYSSELNVNALLLGDSALYLCASSSLAGGVNEQLFGPGTRLTVL.

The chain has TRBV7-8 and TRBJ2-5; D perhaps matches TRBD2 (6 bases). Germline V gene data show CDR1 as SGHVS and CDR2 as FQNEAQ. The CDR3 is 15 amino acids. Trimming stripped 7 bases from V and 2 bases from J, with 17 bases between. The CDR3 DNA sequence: TGTGCCAGCATCCAAGCTAGCGTGGGTCAAGAGACCCAGTACTTC. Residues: CASIQASVGQETQYF.

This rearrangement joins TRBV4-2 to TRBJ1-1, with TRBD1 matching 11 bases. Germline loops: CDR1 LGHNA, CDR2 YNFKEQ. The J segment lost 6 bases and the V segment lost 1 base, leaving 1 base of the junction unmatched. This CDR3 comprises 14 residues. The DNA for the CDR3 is TGTGCCAGCAGCCAAGGGGGACAGGGGGCTGAAGCTTTCTTT. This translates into CASSQGGQGAEAFF.

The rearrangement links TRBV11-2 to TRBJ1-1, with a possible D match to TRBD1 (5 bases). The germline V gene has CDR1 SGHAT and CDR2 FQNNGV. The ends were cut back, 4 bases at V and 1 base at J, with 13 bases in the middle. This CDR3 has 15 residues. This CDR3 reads CASSSGISWNTEAFF. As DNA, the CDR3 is TGTGCCAGCAGCTCAGGGATCAGTTGGAACACTGAAGCTTTCTTT.

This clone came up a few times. The CDR3 coding sequence is TGTGCCAGCAGCCAAGCTGGCGGGGGGCTGCAAGAGACCCAGTACTTC. The encoded protein is CASSQAGGGLQETQYF. The genes are TRBV4-2 and TRBJ2-5, with 8 positions matching TRBD2. With 1 base clipped from V and 2 bases from J, the junction kept 6 bases outside the gene matches. Per the germline V gene, CDR1 is LGHNA and CDR2 is YNFKEQ. The CDR3 sequence is 16 residues long.

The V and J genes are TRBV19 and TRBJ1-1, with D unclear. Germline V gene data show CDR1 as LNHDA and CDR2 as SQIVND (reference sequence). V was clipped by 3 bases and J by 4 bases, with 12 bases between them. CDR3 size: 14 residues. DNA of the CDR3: TGTGCCAGTAGTATTGGTGCGCTGCCCACTGAAGCTTTCTTT. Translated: CASSIGALPTEAFF.

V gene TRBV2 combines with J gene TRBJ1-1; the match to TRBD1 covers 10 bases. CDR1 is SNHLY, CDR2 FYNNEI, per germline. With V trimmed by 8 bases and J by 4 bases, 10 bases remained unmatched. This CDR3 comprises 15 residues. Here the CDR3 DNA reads TGTGCCAGCCTTAGGACAGGGGGTAGAAGCACTGAAGCTTTCTTT. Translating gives CASLRTGGRSTEAFF.

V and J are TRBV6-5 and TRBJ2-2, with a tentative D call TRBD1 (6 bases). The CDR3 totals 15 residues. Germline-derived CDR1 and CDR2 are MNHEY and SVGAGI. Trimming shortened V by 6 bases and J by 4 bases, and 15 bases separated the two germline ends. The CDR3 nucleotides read TGTGCCAGCAGGAACGGACAGACACTCACCGGGGAGCTGTTTTTT. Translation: CASRNGQTLTGELFF.

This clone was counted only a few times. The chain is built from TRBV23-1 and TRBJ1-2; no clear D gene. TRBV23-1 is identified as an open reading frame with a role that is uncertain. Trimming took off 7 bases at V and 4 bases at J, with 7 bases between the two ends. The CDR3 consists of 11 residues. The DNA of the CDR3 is TGCGCCAGCACAGTAAGCTATGGCTACACCTTC. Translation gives CASTVSYGYTF.

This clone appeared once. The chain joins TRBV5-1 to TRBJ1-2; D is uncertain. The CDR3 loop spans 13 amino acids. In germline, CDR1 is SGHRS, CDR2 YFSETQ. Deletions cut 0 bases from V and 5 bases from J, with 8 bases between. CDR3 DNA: TGCGCCAGCAGCTTGGCCACAGAGTATGGCTACACCTTC. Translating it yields CASSLATEYGYTF.

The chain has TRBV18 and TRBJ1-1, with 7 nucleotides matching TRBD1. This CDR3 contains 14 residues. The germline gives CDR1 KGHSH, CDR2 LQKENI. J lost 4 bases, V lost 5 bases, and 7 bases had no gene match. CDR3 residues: CASSENRGGTEAFF. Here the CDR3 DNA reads TGTGCCAGCTCAGAAAACAGGGGAGGCACTGAAGCTTTCTTT.

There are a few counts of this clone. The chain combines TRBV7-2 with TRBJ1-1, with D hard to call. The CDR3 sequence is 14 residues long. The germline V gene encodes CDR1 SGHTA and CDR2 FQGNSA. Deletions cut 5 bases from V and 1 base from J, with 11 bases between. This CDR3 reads CASSLPAGNTEAFF. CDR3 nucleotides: TGTGCCAGCAGCCTACCCGCGGGGAACACTGAAGCTTTCTTT.

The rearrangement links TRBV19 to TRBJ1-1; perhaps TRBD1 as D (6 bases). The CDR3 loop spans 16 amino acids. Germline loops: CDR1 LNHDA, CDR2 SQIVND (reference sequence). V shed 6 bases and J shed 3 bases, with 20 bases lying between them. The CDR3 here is CASSVGRGGADTEAFF. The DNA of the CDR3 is TGTGCCAGTAGCGTCGGTCGGGGGGGCGCGGACACTGAAGCTTTCTTT.

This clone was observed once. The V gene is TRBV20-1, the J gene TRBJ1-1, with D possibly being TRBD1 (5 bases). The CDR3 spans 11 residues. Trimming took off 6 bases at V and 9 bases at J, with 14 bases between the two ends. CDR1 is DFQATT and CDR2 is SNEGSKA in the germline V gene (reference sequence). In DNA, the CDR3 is TGCAGTGCCACGGACACGGATAAAGCTTTCTTT. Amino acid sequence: CSATDTDKAFF.

This chain's CDR3 is CASSQQGNTEAFF. CDR3 bases: TGTGCCAGCAGCCAACAGGGCAACACTGAAGCTTTCTTT. The V call is TRBV7-9, the J call TRBJ1-1; D is perhaps TRBD1 (6 bases). Trimming shortened V by 5 bases and J by 2 bases, and 9 bases separated the two germline ends. The CDR3 covers 13 residues. Germline CDR1 and CDR2: SEHNR and FQNEAQ (reference sequence).

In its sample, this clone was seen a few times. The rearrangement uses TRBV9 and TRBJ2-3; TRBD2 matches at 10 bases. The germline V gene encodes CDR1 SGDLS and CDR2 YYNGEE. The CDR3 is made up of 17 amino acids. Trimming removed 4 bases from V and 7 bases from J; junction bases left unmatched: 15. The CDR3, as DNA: TGTGCCAGCAGCCCAGACCTAGCGGGGGCCCCAGGGTATACGCAGTATTTT. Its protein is CASSPDLAGAPGYTQYF.

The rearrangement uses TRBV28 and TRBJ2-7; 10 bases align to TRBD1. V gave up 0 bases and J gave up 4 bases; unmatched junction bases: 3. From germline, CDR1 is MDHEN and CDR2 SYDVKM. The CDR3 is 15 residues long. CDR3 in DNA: TGTGCCAGCAGTTTATGGACAGGGGGCGATTACGAGCAGTACTTC. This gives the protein CASSLWTGGDYEQYF.

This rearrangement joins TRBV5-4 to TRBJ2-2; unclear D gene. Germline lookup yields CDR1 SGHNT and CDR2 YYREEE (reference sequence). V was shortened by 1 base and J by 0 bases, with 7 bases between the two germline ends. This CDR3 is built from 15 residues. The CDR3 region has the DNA TGTGCCAGCAGCTTGTCCAGGACGAACACCGGGGAGCTGTTTTTT. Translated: CASSLSRTNTGELFF.

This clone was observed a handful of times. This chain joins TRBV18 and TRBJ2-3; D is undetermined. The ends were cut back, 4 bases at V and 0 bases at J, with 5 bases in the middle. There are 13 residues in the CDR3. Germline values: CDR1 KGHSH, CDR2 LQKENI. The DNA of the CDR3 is TGTGCCAGCTCACTAACTAGCACAGATACGCAGTATTTT. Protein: CASSLTSTDTQYF. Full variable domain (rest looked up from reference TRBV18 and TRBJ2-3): NAGVMQNPRHLVRRRGQEARLRCSPMKGHSHVYWYRQLPEEGLKFMVYLQKENIIDESGMPKERFSAEFPKEGPSILRIQQVVRGDSAAYFCASSLTSTDTQYFGPGTRLTVL.

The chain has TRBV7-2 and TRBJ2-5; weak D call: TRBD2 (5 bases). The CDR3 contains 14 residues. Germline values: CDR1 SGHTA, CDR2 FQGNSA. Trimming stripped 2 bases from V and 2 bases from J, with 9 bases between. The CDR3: CASSLMGGQETQYF. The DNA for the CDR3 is TGTGCCAGCAGCTTAATGGGCGGGCAAGAGACCCAGTACTTC.

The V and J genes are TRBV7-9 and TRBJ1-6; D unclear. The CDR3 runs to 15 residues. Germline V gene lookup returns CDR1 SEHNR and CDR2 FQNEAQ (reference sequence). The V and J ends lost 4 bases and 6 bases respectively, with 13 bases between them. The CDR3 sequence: CASSYDGQPNSPLHF. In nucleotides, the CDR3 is TGTGCCAGCAGCTACGATGGGCAGCCTAATTCACCCCTCCACTTT. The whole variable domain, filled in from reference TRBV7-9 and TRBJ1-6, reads DTGVSQNPRHKITKRGQNVTFRCDPISEHNRLYWYRQTLGQGPEFLTYFQNEAQLEKSRLLSDRFSAERPKGSFSTLEIQRTEQGDSAMYLCASSYDGQPNSPLHFGNGTRLTVT.

This CDR3 is CASSLGDSYNEQFF. The CDR3 coding sequence is TGCGCCAGCAGCTTGGGAGACAGCTACAATGAGCAGTTCTTC. V usage is TRBV5-1 and J usage is TRBJ2-1; TRBD1 is a possible D gene (5 bases). Germline assignment: CDR1 SGHRS and CDR2 YFSETQ. The length of the CDR3 is 14 residues. Trimming took off 0 bases at V and 3 bases at J, with 7 bases between the two ends.

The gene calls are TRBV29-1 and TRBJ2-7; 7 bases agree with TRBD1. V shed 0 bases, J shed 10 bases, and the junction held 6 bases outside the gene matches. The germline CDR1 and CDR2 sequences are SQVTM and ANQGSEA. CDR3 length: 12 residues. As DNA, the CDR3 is TGCAGCGTTGAAGACGACAGGGAACGTCAGTACTTC. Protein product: CSVEDDRERQYF.

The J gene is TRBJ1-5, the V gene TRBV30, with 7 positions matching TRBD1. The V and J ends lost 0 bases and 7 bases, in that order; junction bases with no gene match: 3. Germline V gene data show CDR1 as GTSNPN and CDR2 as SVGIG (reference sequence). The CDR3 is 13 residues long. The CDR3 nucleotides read TGTGCCTGGAGTGTACAGGGGAGACAGCCCCAGCATTTT. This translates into CAWSVQGRQPQHF.